One T cell receptor (beta chain) is described in this entry. This clone was seen a single time. What antigen it recognizes has not been identified. Qualities for individual bases were not recorded, and no much larger clone is one base off. The sample originates from a study of shared T cell receptors in the human thymus (dated by TCRdb to the early 2020s). As for the study more broadly: The study examined how self-reactive, shared T-cell receptor alpha chains are generated in the human thymus.

The CDR3 goes from the cysteine to the phenylalanine over 19 residues. Only CDR3 DNA is held: 57 bases, read in frame from base 1. Germline trimming amounts to 5 bases on V and 0 bases on J, with 17 as the count of junction bases outside the gene matches. CDR1 and CDR2, looked up from the germline V gene, are SGHDN and FVKESK. To prepare the library, the immunoSEQ multiplex PCR assay was applied. TCRdb re-hosts the immuneACCESS table, in-frame sequences only. Its copies lack some clones; in the studies checked, an unresolved V gene accounts for under half of them, and the cause for the rest is not known. For this sample there are hundreds of thousands of clones; around 87% appear just once. More than 0.009% of the sample comes from the top ten. Separately, the same data were catalogued under a study of human thymus T cells. From that second study: Immunologically healthy infants undergoing open corrective cardiac surgery for congenital heart defects in Finland were used as donors. Thymus tissue was collected as surgical resects that were removed during corrective cardiac surgery. Usage of V and J gene segments appeared to be biased in both the thymic and the peripheral blood repertoires. Highly overlapping thymic TCR repertoires among unrelated individuals were reported in the related research. The study used about 8 infant thymus samples plus four related peripheral blood samples to characterize TCR alpha and beta repertoires. The cohort included several male and two female infants, with donor ages spanning 7 to 244 days. After being mechanically released from the tissue, thymocytes were kept at -70 degrees C in pellets of roughly 10-33 million cells. A QIAsymphony instrument was used to extract genomic DNA from frozen cell pellets. TCRB and TCRAD loci were amplified from a standardized quantity of quality-controlled genomic DNA using the immunoSEQ multiplex PCR assay. The amplicons spanned the V(D)J region and were long enough to cover the CDR3 and allow V and J genes to be identified. The commercial immunoSEQ service was used to sequence amplicons on an Illumina platform. Primer bias and sequencing errors were corrected as previously described, and TCRAD and TCRB were defined on the basis of the IMGT database. Repertoires were analysed with immunoSEQ Analyzer 3.0 and VDJTools, covering basic statistics, V/J segment usage, diversity estimates, rarefaction and pairwise overlap. To estimate diversity, the Chao1, ChaoE, Efron-Thisted, Shannon and inverse Simpson indices were applied, and diversity was also estimated on datasets down-sampled to the smallest sample. Repertoire overlap used strict matching of CDR3 nucleotide sequence, V gene and J gene, with Jaccard-based multidimensional scaling clustering. On average, thymus samples gave 650,000 to 850,000 unique TCRB clonotypes, whereas blood samples gave approximately 84,000.

This receptor chain uses TRBV14 and TRBJ1-1; 8 central bases correspond to TRBD1. The sample comprised thymocytes. This receptor was obtained from a boy younger than two with a congenital heart defect. Donor details come from another sample of the same person, matched by shared clones. The DNA sequence is as follows: TGTGCCAGCAGCACTTCAACCCGGTCAGGGGGCAGGGTGAACACTGAAGCTTTCTTT. Translated, it reads CASSTSTRSGGRVNTEAFF.